Listed below are T cell receptor beta chains from one sample, sequenced in a study of T cell responses to AZD1222 COVID-19 vaccine. Profiled with immunoSEQ multiplex PCR; TCRdb holds only in-frame clones, not every one. The profile shows roughly 100,000 clones, 70% to 90% of them singletons. Sample: peripheral blood, taken on day 0 of AZD1222 vaccination. These receptors all stem from an adult in good health. The CDR3 runs from the conserved cysteine through the conserved F or W. The order of the fields is clone size, D gene, J gene, V gene, CDR3 DNA, CDR3 protein. A D gene is named only where the DNA matches it firmly. Some rows have no size entry. The others give once, few or many, or a class for an expanded clone.

abundance: NA; d_gene: NA; j_gene: TRBJ2-1; v_gene: TRBV11-3; CDR3nt: TGTGCCAGCAGCTTAGAGGGCACTAGGGTGGGCAATGAGCAGTTCTTC; CDR3aa: CASSLEGTRVGNEQFF
abundance: once; d_gene: NA; j_gene: TRBJ2-6; v_gene: TRBV5-4; CDR3nt: TGTGCCAGCACCCCCTTCTTTGGGGCCAACGTCCTGACTTTC; CDR3aa: CASTPFFGANVLTF
abundance: NA; d_gene: NA; j_gene: TRBJ1-4; v_gene: TRBV13; CDR3nt: TGTGCCAGCAGGTTCGCAGGGGACTCGGGTGGAAAACTGTTTTTT; CDR3aa: CASRFAGDSGGKLFF
abundance: NA; d_gene: TRBD1; j_gene: TRBJ1-5; v_gene: TRBV11-3; CDR3nt: TGTGCCAGCAGCTTACATAGTCCCGGGACAGGGATTGGTCAGCCCCAGCATTTT; CDR3aa: CASSLHSPGTGIGQPQHF
abundance: NA; d_gene: NA; j_gene: TRBJ1-6; v_gene: TRBV7-9; CDR3nt: TGTGCCAGCAGCTCCGGGACTAATAATTCACCCCTCCACTTT; CDR3aa: CASSSGTNNSPLHF
abundance: NA; d_gene: TRBD2; j_gene: TRBJ2-3; v_gene: TRBV27; CDR3nt: TGTGCCAGCAATAGACTAGCGACCCGCACAGATACGCAGTATTTT; CDR3aa: CASNRLATRTDTQYF
abundance: NA; d_gene: TRBD1; j_gene: TRBJ2-1; v_gene: TRBV28; CDR3nt: TGTGCCAGCAGAGGGACAGGGGCCTCTAGCTACAATGAGCAGTTCTTC; CDR3aa: CASRGTGASSYNEQFF
abundance: once; d_gene: TRBD1; j_gene: TRBJ1-2; v_gene: TRBV15; CDR3nt: TGTGCCACCAGCAGTAACGGACAGGGAAACTATGGCTACACCTTC; CDR3aa: CATSSNGQGNYGYTF
abundance: once; d_gene: NA; j_gene: TRBJ2-1; v_gene: TRBV11-3; CDR3nt: TGTGCCAGCAGCTTACTCCGGGGGGCCGATGAGCAGTTCTTC; CDR3aa: CASSLLRGADEQFF
abundance: few; d_gene: TRBD1; j_gene: TRBJ1-5; v_gene: TRBV19; CDR3nt: TGTGCCAGTAGTAGAGACAGGGCTAATCAGCCCCAGCATTTT; CDR3aa: CASSRDRANQPQHF
abundance: NA; d_gene: NA; j_gene: TRBJ1-1; v_gene: TRBV6-1; CDR3nt: TGTGCCAGCAGTGAGAGACGGATGAACACTGAAGCTTTCTTT; CDR3aa: CASSERRMNTEAFF
abundance: NA; d_gene: TRBD1; j_gene: TRBJ1-1; v_gene: TRBV5-6; CDR3nt: TGTGCCAGCAGCACGACAGGGTCTACTGAGGGCACTGAAGCTTTCTTT; CDR3aa: CASSTTGSTEGTEAFF
abundance: NA; d_gene: NA; j_gene: TRBJ1-1; v_gene: TRBV11-3; CDR3nt: TGTGCCAGCAGCCAACAAGGGAACACTGAAGCTTTCTTT; CDR3aa: CASSQQGNTEAFF
abundance: NA; d_gene: NA; j_gene: TRBJ2-1; v_gene: TRBV12-3/TRBV12-4; CDR3nt: TGTGCCAGCAGTCTGAGAACGGGCAGGGAGCAGTTCTTC; CDR3aa: CASSLRTGREQFF
abundance: NA; d_gene: TRBD1; j_gene: TRBJ1-4; v_gene: TRBV27; CDR3nt: TGTGCCAGCAGTCCCCGACAGGGAGAAAAACTGTTTTTT; CDR3aa: CASSPRQGEKLFF